The clone carrying this T cell receptor beta chain was recorded only once. CD45RO-negative cells were positively selected for CCR7, leaving out terminally differentiated effector memory CD45RA+ cells. Sorted-subset replicate PCR reactions contained roughly 200 ng DNA, corresponding to about 30,000 T cell genomes. Generated by immunoSEQ multiplex PCR, the TCRdb table keeps only in-frame clones and is missing some. This sample yields about 680,000 clones, of which about 91% are seen a single time; about a quarter belongs to the top ten. The data were taken from a study of shared clonotypes between healthy human individuals. CDR1 and CDR2 from the germline V gene are SGHNT and YYREEE (reference sequence). The CDR3 consists of 16 residues. Trimming pared 0 bases from V and 7 bases from J, leaving 20 bases between.

Sequenced: naive CD8+ T cells sorted from blood. The chain joins TRBV5-4 to TRBJ2-7; D assignment may be TRBD1 or TRBD2 (5 bases each). The source of this sequence is a man aged 30 to 39 in good health. The CDR3 reads CASSLGGYGVPTEQYF. CDR3 sequence (DNA): TGTGCCAGCAGCTTGGGGGGGTATGGCGTGCCTACGGAGCAGTACTTC. Using reference TRBV5-4 and TRBJ2-7 for the parts outside the CDR3, the full variable domain is ETGVTQSPTHLIKTRGQQVTLRCSSQSGHNTVSWYQQALGQGPQFIFQYYREEENGRGNFPPRFSGLQFPNYSSELNVNALELDDSALYLCASSLGGYGVPTEQYFGPGTRLTVT.